This T cell receptor beta chain originates from a study of radiotherapy plus CTLA-4 blockade in lung cancer. Study findings and constraints: Early clonal dynamics of blood T cells, together with interferon-beta, were reported as the best response predictor.

CDR3 length: 21 amino acids. Assay used: immunoSEQ multiplex PCR; TCRdb lists only in-frame clones, some missing. Among over 80,000 clones listed, around 84% were seen once. Notes on this clone: Its antigen is currently unknown.

Sequencing was performed on peripheral blood, taken from a patient treated with radiotherapy plus ipilimumab. V is TRBV21-1 and J is TRBJ2-1; the D call TRBD2 from the table was never checked on the DNA. TRBV21-1 counts as a pseudogene. The sequence was obtained from a human donor with non-small cell lung cancer that progressed on radiotherapy plus ipilimumab. The CDR3 loop reads CASSKGALIPSGGPSYNEQFF. The CDR3 bases are TGTGCCAGCAGCAAAGGCGCTCTTATCCCTAGCGGGGGCCCTTCCTACAATGAGCAGTTCTTC.